This is a list of T cell receptor beta chains from one sample in a study of blood T cell repertoires in COVID-19. The assay was immunoSEQ multiplex PCR, and TCRdb's table has in-frame clones only and misses some. The sample carries about 89,000 clones, around 75% recorded once. Sequenced input: peripheral blood. Receptors originate from an older man with COVID-19, enrolled during active disease. Each CDR3 is given with its conserved first and last residue. The order of the fields is clone size, D gene, J gene, V gene, CDR3 protein, CDR3 DNA. D genes are given only for firm matches. A clone size is listed for some rows: how often the clone was seen (once, few, many), or a class if it is expanded.

>.|.|TRBJ1-1|TRBV20-1
CSASRAAYTEAFF
TGCAGTGCCAGTAGAGCCGCTTACACTGAAGCTTTCTTT
>.|TRBD2|TRBJ2-7|TRBV7-2
CASSLRLAGHTYEQYF
TGTGCCAGCAGCTTACGGCTAGCGGGTCACACCTACGAGCAGTACTTC
>few|TRBD1|TRBJ1-1|TRBV6-6
CASRIQGKVTEAFF
TGTGCCAGCAGGATACAGGGGAAGGTAACTGAAGCTTTCTTT
>.|.|TRBJ1-5|TRBV9
CASSVGHSDQPQHF
TGTGCCAGCAGCGTAGGACATTCTGATCAGCCCCAGCATTTT
>.|TRBD1|TRBJ2-5|TRBV6-5
CASSPAGQGRETQYF
TGTGCCAGCAGTCCGGCGGGACAGGGACGCGAGACCCAGTACTTC
>.|TRBD1|TRBJ2-5|TRBV5-5
CASSWTGNQRETQYF
TGTGCCAGCAGTTGGACAGGAAACCAGAGGGAGACCCAGTACTTC
>.|TRBD2|TRBJ2-1|TRBV23-1
CASTQSLPSGSSYNEQFF
TGCGCCAGCACCCAATCGCTTCCTAGCGGGAGCTCCTACAATGAGCAGTTCTTC
>.|.|TRBJ2-7|TRBV6-5
CASSLTYEQYF
TGTGCCAGCAGTCTTACCTACGAGCAGTACTTC
>few|.|TRBJ1-4|TRBV11-2
CASSSGLSTNEKLFF
TGTGCCAGCAGCTCGGGACTTTCAACTAATGAAAAACTGTTTTTT
>.|.|TRBJ2-7|TRBV7-2
CASSFSTYEQYF
TGTGCCAGCAGCTTTTCAACATACGAGCAGTACTTC
>.|.|TRBJ1-5|TRBV18
CASSPPSGDSNQPQHF
TGTGCCAGCTCACCACCGTCGGGAGATAGCAATCAGCCCCAGCATTTT